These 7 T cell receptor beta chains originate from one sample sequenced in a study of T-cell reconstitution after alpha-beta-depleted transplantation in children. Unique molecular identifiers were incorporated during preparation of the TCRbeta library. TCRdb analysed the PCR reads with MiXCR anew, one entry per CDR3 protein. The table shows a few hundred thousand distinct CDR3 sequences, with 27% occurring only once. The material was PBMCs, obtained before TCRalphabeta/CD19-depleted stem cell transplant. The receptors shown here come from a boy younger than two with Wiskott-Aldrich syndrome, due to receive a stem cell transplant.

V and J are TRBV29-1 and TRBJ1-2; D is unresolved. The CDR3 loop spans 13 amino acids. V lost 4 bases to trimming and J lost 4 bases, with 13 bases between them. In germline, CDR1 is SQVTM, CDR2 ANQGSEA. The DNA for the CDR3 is TGCAGCGTTGGAACCTTACAATCCTATGGCTACACCTTC. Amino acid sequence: CSVGTLQSYGYTF.

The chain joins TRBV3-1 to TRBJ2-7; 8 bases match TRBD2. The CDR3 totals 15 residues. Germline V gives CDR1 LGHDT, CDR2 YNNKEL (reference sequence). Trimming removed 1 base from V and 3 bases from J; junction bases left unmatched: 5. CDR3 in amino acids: CASSQGTSFDYEQYF. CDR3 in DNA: TGTGCCAGCAGCCAAGGGACTAGCTTCGACTACGAGCAGTACTTC.

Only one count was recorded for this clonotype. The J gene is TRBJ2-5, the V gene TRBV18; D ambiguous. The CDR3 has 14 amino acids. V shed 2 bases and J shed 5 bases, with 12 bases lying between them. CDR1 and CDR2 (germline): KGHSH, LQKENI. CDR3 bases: TGTGCCAGCTCACCAAGCAAGGGCCGGGAGACCCAGTACTTC. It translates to CASSPSKGRETQYF.

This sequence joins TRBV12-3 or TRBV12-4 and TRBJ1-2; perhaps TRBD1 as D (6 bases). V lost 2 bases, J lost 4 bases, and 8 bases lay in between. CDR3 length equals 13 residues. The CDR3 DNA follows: TGTGCCAGCAGTTTAAGGGACATCTATGGCTACACCTTC. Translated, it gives CASSLRDIYGYTF.

The CDR3 sequence: CASSERYWPSNQPQHF. In nucleotides, the CDR3 is TGTGCCAGCAGTGAACGGTACTGGCCGAGCAATCAGCCCCAGCATTTT. The J gene is TRBJ1-5, the V gene TRBV6-1, with D hard to call. Trimming pared 2 bases from V and 1 base from J, leaving 12 bases between. CDR3 length: 16 amino acids. Germline V gene data show CDR1 as MNHNS and CDR2 as SASEGT.

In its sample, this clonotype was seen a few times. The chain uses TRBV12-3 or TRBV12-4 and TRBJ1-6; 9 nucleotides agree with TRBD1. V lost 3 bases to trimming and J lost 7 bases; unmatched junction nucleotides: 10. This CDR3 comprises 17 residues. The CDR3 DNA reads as TGTGCCAGCAGTTTGCTGTCCCCCGGGACAGGGAATTCACCCCTCCACTTT. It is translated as CASSLLSPGTGNSPLHF.

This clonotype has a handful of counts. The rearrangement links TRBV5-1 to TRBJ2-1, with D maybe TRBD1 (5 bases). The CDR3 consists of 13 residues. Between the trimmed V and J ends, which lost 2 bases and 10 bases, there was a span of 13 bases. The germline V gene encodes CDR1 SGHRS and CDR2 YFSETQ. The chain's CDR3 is CASSFIGVVEQFF. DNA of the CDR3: TGCGCCAGCAGCTTCATAGGGGTAGTAGAGCAGTTCTTC.